This TCR beta chain was recorded in a study of OX40 agonist ivuxolimab in advanced cancers. In the case of this clone: The antigen is unknown.

Produced via immunoSEQ multiplex PCR; TCRdb's table is partial and in-frame only. The sample has roughly 80,000 clones; roughly 91% are singletons. Study observations and caveats: Clones of CD4+ and CD8+ blood T cells grew by week 6 at doses of 0.1 to 3.0 mg/kg.

Germline assignment: CDR1 MNHEY and CDR2 SVGAGI. The CDR3 is 13 residues long. Trimming pared 2 bases from V and 7 bases from J, leaving 11 bases between. Sequences were derived from CD4+ or CD8+ T cells sorted from blood, sampled in a trial of the OX40 agonist ivuxolimab. This clonotype was sampled from an adult with an advanced solid tumor such as melanoma, head and neck, liver or kidney cancer. This chain connects TRBV6-5 to TRBJ1-1; the D gene is possibly TRBD1 (6 bases). This CDR3 reads CASSYRQGFEAFF. In DNA, the CDR3 is TGTGCCAGCAGTTACAGGCAGGGGTTTGAAGCTTTCTTT.